The clone carrying this TCR beta chain showed up just a few times. Its antigen remains unknown. These data belong to a study of cytotoxic CD8 clonotypes in ibrutinib-treated CLL. The study's findings and limits: Patients had baseline clonality above age-matched healthy donors, and this clonality moved with circulating CD8+ T-cell counts. Sampling times, which were not matched between the groups, differed between sustained-remission patients and progressing patients.

The J segment lost 3 bases and the V segment lost 4 bases, leaving 6 bases of the junction unmatched. The CDR3 is 15 residues long. From germline, CDR1 is LNHDA and CDR2 SQIVND (reference sequence). Sequenced by immunoSEQ multiplex PCR; TCRdb stores in-frame clones only, minus some. The data contain 250,000 to 350,000 clones, roughly three quarters of them singletons. Source: PBMCs, taken at disease progression, from a patient treated with ibrutinib. V is TRBV19 and J is TRBJ1-1, with 9 bases matching TRBD1. The receptor's source is a human donor with chronic lymphocytic leukemia. As DNA, the CDR3 is TGTGCCAGTAGTACGCCTGGGACAGGGTACACTGAAGCTTTCTTT. Protein product: CASSTPGTGYTEAFF. Full variable domain (rest looked up from reference TRBV19 and TRBJ1-1): DGGITQSPKYLFRKEGQNVTLSCEQNLNHDAMYWYRQDPGQGLRLIYYSQIVNDFQKGDIAEGYSVSREKKESFPLTVTSAQKNPTAFYLCASSTPGTGYTEAFFGQGTRLTVV.